Given below is one T cell receptor (beta chain) in context. Its specificity is not known. This sample was included in a study of cytomegalovirus exposure and HLA in healthy donors. Study in general: An early release of data contained 75 million to 90 million unique TCRs, which came from HLA-typed donors.

PCR was performed using 60 Vbeta and 13 Jbeta primers. The table came from immunoSEQ multiplex PCR; TCRdb's copy has only in-frame clones and leaves some out. This table holds some 150,000 clones, around a tenth found once. Overall study results and limits: It was shown in a later analysis that HLA-associated TCR beta chains were more clonally expanded than other, equally common chains. Some 150 TCR beta chains were listed as cytomegalovirus-associated.

The source is a male donor in good health and CMV-seronegative. The material sequenced was PBMCs.

Here the CDR3 reads CASRDPDRVNDGYTF. The DNA for the CDR3 is TGTGCCAGCAGGGACCCAGACAGGGTCAATGATGGCTACACCTTC. V and J are TRBV28 and TRBJ1-2, with 7 bases matching TRBD1. Germline trimming cut 6 bases from V and 6 bases from J; bases unmatched to any gene: 13. The CDR3 is made up of 15 amino acids. CDR1 is MDHEN, CDR2 SYDVKM, per germline.